What follows are 20 T cell receptor beta chains derived from one specimen sequenced in a study of CD8+ T cells in alopecia areata. RNA was isolated and reverse transcribed to cDNA, the sequencing template. Generated by immunoSEQ multiplex PCR, the TCRdb table keeps only in-frame clones and is missing some. The table records about 300,000 clones, 58% of them present only once. Described treatment: oral pan-JAK inhibitor, 5-10 mg twice daily. Material: CD4+ T cells sorted from blood, obtained at week 24, from a patient treated with tofacitinib. These receptors were collected from a human donor with alopecia areata.

This clone appeared once. The V call is TRBV2, the J call TRBJ2-1; D is unclear. The CDR3 loop spans 16 amino acids. V gave up 3 bases and J gave up 0 bases, with 12 bases separating them. Germline lookup yields CDR1 SNHLY and CDR2 FYNNEI. The CDR3 DNA follows: TGTGCCAGCAGTGAGGGTGTCTTCAGCTCCTACAATGAGCAGTTCTTC. Translation: CASSEGVFSSYNEQFF.

This sequence joins TRBV7-9 and TRBJ1-3; no definite D call. Germline V CDR1 and CDR2: SEHNR, FQNEAQ (reference sequence). V lost 7 bases, J lost 2 bases, and 9 bases lay in between. The CDR3 length is 13 residues. CDR3 residues: CASTQLPGNTIYF. The CDR3 region has the DNA TGTGCCAGCACCCAATTACCTGGAAACACCATATATTTT.

The rearrangement joins TRBV7-3 to TRBJ2-2; no definite D call. In germline, CDR1 is SGHTA, CDR2 FQGTGA. The CDR3 covers 13 residues. V was clipped by 2 bases and J by 3 bases, with 4 bases between them. The CDR3 DNA reads as TGTGCCAGCAGCTTAGGGTACACCGGGGAGCTGTTTTTT. This encodes CASSLGYTGELFF. Full variable domain (missing parts from reference TRBV7-3 and TRBJ2-2): GAGVSQTPSNKVTEKGKYVELRCDPISGHTALYWYRQSLGQGPEFLIYFQGTGAADDSGLPNDRFFAVRPEGSVSTLKIQRTERGDSAVYLCASSLGYTGELFFGEGSRLTVL.

This clone was counted between two and nine times. The chain is built from TRBV7-2 and TRBJ1-5; D is unclear. The V gene lost 5 bases and the J gene lost 3 bases, with 14 bases spanning the gap. The CDR3 totals 15 residues. Per the germline V gene, CDR1 is SGHTA and CDR2 is FQGNSA. CDR3 sequence reads: CASSISLYPNQPQHF. DNA of the CDR3: TGTGCCAGCAGCATCTCGCTCTACCCCAATCAGCCCCAGCATTTT.

This rearrangement joins TRBV2 to TRBJ1-5; D gene ambiguous. This CDR3 comprises 13 residues. CDR1 is SNHLY, CDR2 FYNNEI, per germline. V shed 2 bases and J shed 6 bases, with 8 bases lying between them. The CDR3 DNA sequence: TGTGCCAGCAGTGAACTTCCGGGTCAGCCCCAGCATTTT. Translating gives CASSELPGQPQHF.

This clone was seen a handful of times. The chain uses TRBV12-5 and TRBJ2-7, with a possible D match to TRBD1 (6 bases). The CDR3 contains 16 residues. The V end was cut by 0 bases, the J end by 5 bases, with 17 bases between. Per the germline V gene, CDR1 is LGHNT and CDR2 is FRNRAP. CDR3 loop: CASGLVLGRGLNEQYF. The CDR3 DNA reads as TGTGCTAGTGGTTTGGTATTAGGCAGGGGTCTCAACGAGCAGTACTTC.

This clone was observed a few times. The rearrangement joins TRBV29-1 to TRBJ2-3; D might be TRBD1 (6 bases). V was clipped by 3 bases and J by 4 bases, with 8 bases between them. The CDR3 sequence is 12 residues long. The germline gives CDR1 SQVTM, CDR2 ANQGSEA. CDR3 sequence reads: CSVEPGADTQYF. The DNA for the CDR3 is TGCAGCGTTGAGCCAGGGGCAGATACGCAGTATTTT.

J is TRBJ1-2 and V is TRBV29-1, with D perhaps TRBD1 (5 bases). V lost 6 bases to trimming and J lost 4 bases, with 15 bases between them. The CDR3 length is 13 residues. The V gene's germline CDR1 is SQVTM and CDR2 ANQGSEA. CDR3 protein: CSVTTRDPYGYTF. The CDR3 DNA reads TGCAGCGTGACAACCAGGGACCCCTATGGCTACACCTTC. Together with reference TRBV29-1 and TRBJ1-2, the CDR3 gives the full variable domain: SAVISQKPSRDICQRGTSLTIQCQVDSQVTMMFWYRQQPGQSLTLIATANQGSEATYESGFVIDKFPISRPNLTFSTLTVSNMSPEDSSIYLCSVTTRDPYGYTFGSGTRLTVV.

The chain links TRBV25-1 to TRBJ2-7, with TRBD1 identical over 7 bases. Germline values: CDR1 MGHDK, CDR2 SYGVNS. Losses at the gene ends were 6 bases for V and 3 bases for J; bases not matched to a gene: 8. The CDR3 length is 14 residues. CDR3 coding DNA: TGTGCCAGCAGGAAAGGGCAGGGGGTCTACGAGCAGTACTTC. This codes for CASRKGQGVYEQYF.

The rearrangement uses TRBV25-1 and TRBJ2-7; unclear D gene. V was pared by 8 bases and J by 2 bases, with 16 bases between. Per germline, CDR1 MGHDK and CDR2 SYGVNS. The CDR3 loop spans 14 amino acids. This CDR3 is CASAQDRFPYEQYF. The CDR3, as DNA: TGTGCCAGCGCCCAGGACCGATTCCCCTACGAGCAGTACTTC.

This sequence joins TRBV5-1 and TRBJ2-1; TRBD2 might be the D (6 bases). Trimming left V 4 bases short and J 0 bases short, with 8 bases between. The CDR3 totals 14 residues. CDR1 SGHRS and CDR2 YFSETQ come from the germline V gene. In DNA form, the CDR3 reads TGCGCCAGCAGCATCGGGGGCTCCTACAATGAGCAGTTCTTC. The encoded protein is CASSIGGSYNEQFF.

In its sample, this clone was seen a few times. V and J are TRBV30 and TRBJ1-2, with a weak D call TRBD1 (5 bases). The CDR3 spans 16 residues. From germline, CDR1 is GTSNPN and CDR2 SVGIG (reference sequence). V lost 0 bases and J lost 8, with 22 bases in between. In DNA, the CDR3 is TGTGCCTGGAGTGTACCGGGGCTCATGCGGACACGGGGCTACACCTTC. It translates to CAWSVPGLMRTRGYTF.

The J gene is TRBJ2-7, the V gene TRBV10-3; 10 nucleotides line up with TRBD1. V lost 9 bases, J lost 5 bases, and 16 bases stayed unmatched. This CDR3 has 16 residues. Looked up from germline, CDR1 is ENHRY and CDR2 is SYGVKD. In nucleotides, the CDR3 is TGTGCCATTAACCAAGGACCGGGACAGGGGATCCACGAGCAGTACTTC. It specifies CAINQGPGQGIHEQYF.

This chain connects TRBV30 to TRBJ1-6; 7 positions agree with TRBD1. V dropped 2 bases and J dropped 7; count of bases not matched to a gene: 5. The CDR3 spans 14 residues. The germline V gene has CDR1 GTSNPN and CDR2 SVGIG (reference sequence). The CDR3 coding sequence is TGTGCCTGGAGTCAGGGGGGCTTCAATTCACCCCTCCACTTT. Translated, it gives CAWSQGGFNSPLHF.

This chain uses TRBV28 with TRBJ2-7; a weak D match, TRBD1 (6 bases). Trimming stripped 4 bases from V and 5 bases from J, with 12 bases between. The germline V gene encodes CDR1 MDHEN and CDR2 SYDVKM. The CDR3 has 13 amino acids. The CDR3 DNA reads as TGTGCCAGCAGTTCGGGACAAGACCACGAGCAGTACTTC. Translation gives CASSSGQDHEQYF.

This chain joins TRBV2 and TRBJ2-5; 7 bases line up with TRBD2. V was pared by 2 bases and J by 7 bases, with 7 bases of the junction left unmatched. Germline CDR1 is SNHLY and CDR2 is FYNNEI. The CDR3 spans 14 residues. Here the CDR3 DNA reads TGTGCCAGCAGTGAAAATTCGGCTAGCGGGACCCAGTACTTC. This gives the protein CASSENSASGTQYF.

The rearrangement uses TRBV5-1 and TRBJ2-7; D is undetermined. This CDR3 region has 12 residues. Trimming took 4 bases from V and 6 from J, leaving 11 bases between them. Germline CDR1 reads SGHRS; CDR2 reads YFSETQ. The CDR3 coding sequence is TGCGCCAGCAGCCCAAGGACGAGCGAGCAGTACTTC. Residues: CASSPRTSEQYF.

CDR3 DNA sequence: TGCGCCAGCAGCCAAGGGATTGTGACAGGGGGCTCCGAGCAGTACTTC. Residues: CASSQGIVTGGSEQYF. The chain joins TRBV4-3 to TRBJ2-7, with 10 bases identical to TRBD1. This CDR3 has 16 residues. Trimming removed 1 base from V and 6 bases from J; junction bases left unmatched: 9. CDR1 LGHNA and CDR2 YSLEER come from the germline V gene.

At least ten counts were recorded for this clone. The chain has TRBV28 and TRBJ2-6, with TRBD1 as a possible D gene (6 bases). There are 16 residues in the CDR3. Germline V CDR1 and CDR2: MDHEN, SYDVKM. Trimming stripped 3 bases from V and 4 bases from J, with 13 bases between. The CDR3 region has the DNA TGTGCCAGCAGTTTTGTGGGGGCGTACGGGGCCAACGTCCTGACTTTC. As protein: CASSFVGAYGANVLTF.

Only a few counts were recorded for this clone. CDR3 DNA: TGCAGCGTTGAAGACCCCGCCGAGCAGGAAAAACTGTTTTTT. It codes for CSVEDPAEQEKLFF. The V call is TRBV29-1, the J call TRBJ1-4; D uncertain. The V end lost 0 bases, the J end lost 8 bases, and 13 bases lay between the germline ends. This CDR3 has 14 amino acids. The germline V gene has CDR1 SQVTM and CDR2 ANQGSEA.